The T cell receptor beta chain under discussion was sequenced for a study of cytomegalovirus exposure and HLA in healthy donors. PCR primers comprised 60 Vbeta and 13 Jbeta primers. Methods used by the authors: In a later analysis, 79 million or so unique TCR beta chains included roughly 11 million shared by two or more donors. Here immunoSEQ multiplex PCR was the method, and the copy in TCRdb shows in-frame clones only, minus some. Clonal size and the V and J genes are those of that table, whereas D and trimming came from the DNA. The table includes about 150,000 clones, over 70% detected once. This clone has only a few counts. What it binds is not known. Despite likely unrecorded immune exposures, the donors were nominally healthy at the time of sampling. Regarding the study as a whole: Later analysis showed TCR association rates varying by HLA locus, highest for DRB1 and lowest for HLA-C. It is likely that the observed cluster of highly shared sequence variants was a sequencing artifact.

The sample consisted of PBMCs. The TCR comes from a woman aged 40-49 years in good health and CMV-seropositive.

Here the CDR3 DNA reads TGTGCCGTAACGGCGGGGGACCGCACAGATACGCAGTATTTT. It encodes CAVTAGDRTDTQYF. The rearrangement links TRBV10-3 to TRBJ2-3; 7 positions match TRBD2. In germline, CDR1 is ENHRY, CDR2 SYGVKD. The CDR3 is made up of 14 amino acids. Trimming cost V 11 bases and J 1 base; bases outside gene matches: 9.